This note documents a single T cell receptor (beta chain) sequence. This specimen belongs to a study of blood T cells in healthy people across ages. Alongside a J-beta primer mix, a sample-barcoded 5' primer served in a second PCR lasting 7 to 11 cycles. TCRdb fed the 5' RACE reads into MiXCR, producing one record per CDR3 protein. The table includes roughly 550,000 distinct CDR3 sequences, 24% detected once. V was shortened by 3 bases and J by 0 bases, with 12 bases between the two germline ends. The CDR3 is made up of 16 amino acids. Per the germline V gene, CDR1 is SEHNR and CDR2 is FQNEAQ (reference sequence). The sample was also reused in another study, on T cells of mothers and their children. That study reports: Reads obtained per mother exceeded 10 million TCR beta CDR3 reads, with roughly 3.3 million obtained per child.

The chain combines TRBV7-9 with TRBJ2-1, with a weak D call TRBD1 (5 bases). The clonotype was recovered from a boy between 10 and 17 years old in good health. The sequenced sample consisted of blood. The CDR3 reads CASSFIGVSSYNEQFF. The CDR3 DNA follows: TGTGCCAGCAGCTTCATAGGGGTCAGCTCCTACAATGAGCAGTTCTTC. The full variable domain, rest sourced from reference TRBV7-9 and TRBJ2-1, is DTGVSQNPRHKITKRGQNVTFRCDPISEHNRLYWYRQTLGQGPEFLTYFQNEAQLEKSRLLSDRFSAERPKGSFSTLEIQRTEQGDSAMYLCASSFIGVSSYNEQFFGPGTRLTVL.